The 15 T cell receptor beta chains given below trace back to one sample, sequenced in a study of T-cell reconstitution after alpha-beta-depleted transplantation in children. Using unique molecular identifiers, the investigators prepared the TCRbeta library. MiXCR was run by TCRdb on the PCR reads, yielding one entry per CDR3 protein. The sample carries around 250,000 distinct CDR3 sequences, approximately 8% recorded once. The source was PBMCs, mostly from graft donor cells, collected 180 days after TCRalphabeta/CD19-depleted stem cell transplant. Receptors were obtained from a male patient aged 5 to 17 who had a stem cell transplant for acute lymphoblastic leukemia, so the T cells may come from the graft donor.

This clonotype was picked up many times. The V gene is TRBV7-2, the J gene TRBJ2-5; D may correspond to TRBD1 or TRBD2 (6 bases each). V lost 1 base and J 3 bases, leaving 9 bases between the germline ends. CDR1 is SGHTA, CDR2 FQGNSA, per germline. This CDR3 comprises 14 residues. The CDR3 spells CASSLVGGKETQYF. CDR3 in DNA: TGTGCCAGCAGCTTAGTAGGGGGGAAAGAGACCCAGTACTTC.

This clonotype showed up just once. The CDR3 reads CASSPERVGQNEQFF. In DNA, the CDR3 is TGTGCCAGCAGCCCCGAGCGGGTGGGCCAGAATGAGCAGTTCTTC. V gene TRBV7-8 combines with J gene TRBJ2-1; a weak D match, TRBD2 (6 bases). Deletions cut 5 bases from V and 7 bases from J, with 18 bases between. The CDR3 consists of 15 residues. The V gene's germline CDR1 is SGHVS and CDR2 FQNEAQ.

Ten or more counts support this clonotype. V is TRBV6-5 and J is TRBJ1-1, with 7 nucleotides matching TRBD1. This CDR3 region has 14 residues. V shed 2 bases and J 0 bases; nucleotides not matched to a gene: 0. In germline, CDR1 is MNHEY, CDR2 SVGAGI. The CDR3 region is CASSYGTVNTEAFF. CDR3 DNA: TGTGCCAGCAGTTACGGGACAGTGAACACTGAAGCTTTCTTT.

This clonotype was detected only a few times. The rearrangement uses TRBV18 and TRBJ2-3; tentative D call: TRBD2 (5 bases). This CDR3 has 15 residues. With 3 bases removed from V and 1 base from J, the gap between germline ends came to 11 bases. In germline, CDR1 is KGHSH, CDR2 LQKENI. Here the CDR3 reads CASSPPGRRTDTQYF. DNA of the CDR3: TGTGCCAGCTCACCCCCGGGGAGACGCACAGATACGCAGTATTTT.

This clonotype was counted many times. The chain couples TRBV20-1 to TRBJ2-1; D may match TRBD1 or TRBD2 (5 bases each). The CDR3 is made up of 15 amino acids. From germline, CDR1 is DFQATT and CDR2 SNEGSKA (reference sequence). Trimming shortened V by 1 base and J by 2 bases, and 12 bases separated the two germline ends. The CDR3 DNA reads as TGCAGTGCTAGAGGTTCCGGGACGACCTACAATGAGCAGTTCTTC. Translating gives CSARGSGTTYNEQFF.

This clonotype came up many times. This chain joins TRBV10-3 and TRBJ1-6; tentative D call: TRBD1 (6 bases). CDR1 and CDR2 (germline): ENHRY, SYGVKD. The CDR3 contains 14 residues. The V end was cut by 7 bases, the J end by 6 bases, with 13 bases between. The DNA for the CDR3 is TGTGCCATCAAACAGGGCGAGGGTAATTCACCCCTCCACTTT. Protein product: CAIKQGEGNSPLHF.

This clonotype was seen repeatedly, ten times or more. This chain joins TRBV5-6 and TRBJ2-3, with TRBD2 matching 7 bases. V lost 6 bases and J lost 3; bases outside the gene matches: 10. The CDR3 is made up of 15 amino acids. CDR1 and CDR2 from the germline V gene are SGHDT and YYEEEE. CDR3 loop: CASTLIHSGTDTQYF. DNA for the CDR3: TGTGCCAGCACCCTGATCCATAGCGGGACAGATACGCAGTATTTT.

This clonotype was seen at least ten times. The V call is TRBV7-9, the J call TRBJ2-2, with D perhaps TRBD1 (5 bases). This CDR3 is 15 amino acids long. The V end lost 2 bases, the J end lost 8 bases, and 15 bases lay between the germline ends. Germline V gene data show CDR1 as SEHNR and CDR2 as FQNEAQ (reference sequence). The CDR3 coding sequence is TGTGCCAGCAGCTTATCTGGGGCCCCCCCGGGGGAGCTGTTTTTT. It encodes CASSLSGAPPGELFF.

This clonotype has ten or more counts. As DNA, the CDR3 is TGCGCCAGCAGCTTGGGGGACGGAGGAGAAAAACTGTTTTTT. Protein: CASSLGDGGEKLFF. The chain uses TRBV5-1 and TRBJ1-4, with D possibly TRBD1 on 5 matching bases. Germline-derived CDR1 and CDR2 are SGHRS and YFSETQ. The CDR3 is 14 amino acids. The V end lost 0 bases, the J end lost 8 bases, and 11 bases lay between the germline ends.

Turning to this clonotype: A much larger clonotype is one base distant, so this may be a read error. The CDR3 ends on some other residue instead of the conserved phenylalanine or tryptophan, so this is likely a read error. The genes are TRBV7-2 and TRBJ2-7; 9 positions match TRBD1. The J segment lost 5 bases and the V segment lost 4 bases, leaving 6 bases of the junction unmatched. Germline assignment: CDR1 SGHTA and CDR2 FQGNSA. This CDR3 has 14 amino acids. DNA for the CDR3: TGTGCCAGCAGCTCCGGGACAGGGAGCGACGAGCAGTACTGC. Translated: CASSSGTGSDEQYC.

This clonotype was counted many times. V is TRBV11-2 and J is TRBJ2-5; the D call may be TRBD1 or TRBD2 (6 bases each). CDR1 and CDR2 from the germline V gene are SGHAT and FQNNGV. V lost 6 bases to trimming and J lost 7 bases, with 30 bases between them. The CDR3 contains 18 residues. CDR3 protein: CASRPRGAPGGSVGTQYF. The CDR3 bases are TGTGCCAGCAGGCCAAGGGGGGCCCCAGGAGGTTCTGTGGGGACCCAGTACTTC.

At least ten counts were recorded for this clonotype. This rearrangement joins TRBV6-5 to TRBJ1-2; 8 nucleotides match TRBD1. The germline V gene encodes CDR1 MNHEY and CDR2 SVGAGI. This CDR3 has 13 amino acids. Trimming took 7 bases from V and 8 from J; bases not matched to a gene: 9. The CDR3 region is CASTYQGARGYTF. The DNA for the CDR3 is TGTGCCAGCACCTACCAGGGGGCGCGAGGCTACACCTTC.

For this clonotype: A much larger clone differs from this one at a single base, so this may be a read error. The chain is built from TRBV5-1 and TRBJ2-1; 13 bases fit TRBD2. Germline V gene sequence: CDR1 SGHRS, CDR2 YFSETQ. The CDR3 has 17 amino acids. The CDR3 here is CAGSKGLAGAAYNEQFF. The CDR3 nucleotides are TGCGCCGGCAGCAAAGGACTAGCGGGGGCCGCCTACAATGAGCAGTTCTTC.

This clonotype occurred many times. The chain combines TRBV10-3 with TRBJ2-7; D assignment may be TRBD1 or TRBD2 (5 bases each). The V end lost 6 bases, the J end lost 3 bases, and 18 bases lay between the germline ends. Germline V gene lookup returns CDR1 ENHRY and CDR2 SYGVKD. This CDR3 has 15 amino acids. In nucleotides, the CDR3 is TGTGCCATCAGGAGCTCCCGGGACCGAGTCTACGAGCAGTACTTC. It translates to CAIRSSRDRVYEQYF.

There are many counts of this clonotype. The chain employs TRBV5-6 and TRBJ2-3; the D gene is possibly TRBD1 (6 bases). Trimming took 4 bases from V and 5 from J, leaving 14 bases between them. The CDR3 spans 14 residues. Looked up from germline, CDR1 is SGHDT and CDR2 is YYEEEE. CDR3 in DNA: TGTGCCAGCAGCCCAGGGGAGAGGGGAGATACGCAGTATTTT. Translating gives CASSPGERGDTQYF.